The clone carrying this T cell receptor (beta chain) was seen a handful of times. What it binds is unknown. The data derive from a study of cytotoxic CD8 clonotypes in ibrutinib-treated CLL. The wider study: The subjects consisted of eleven to twelve relapsed/refractory and some 15 treatment-naive individuals, with 17 IGHV unmutated.

This table comes from immunoSEQ multiplex PCR, and its TCRdb copy is limited to in-frame clones, with some not included. In the table there are roughly 250,000 clones, about three quarters of which are singletons. Findings and caveats of the study: Higher circulating CD8+ T-cell counts strongly accompanied higher baseline clonality, above age-matched healthy donors. Sustained-remission and progressing patients diverged in sampling times.

Trimming removed 3 bases from V and 6 bases from J, with 18 bases in between. The CDR3 spans 16 residues. The germline CDR1 and CDR2 sequences are KGHSH and LQKENI. Sequencing was performed on PBMCs, taken after 24 months of ibrutinib treatment. The V and J genes are TRBV18 and TRBJ2-1; no firm D call. The receptor's source is a human donor with chronic lymphocytic leukemia. The CDR3 protein is CASSPPLSLVGNEQFF. The CDR3 DNA follows: TGTGCCAGCTCACCCCCACTTTCCTTAGTGGGCAATGAGCAGTTCTTC.